What follows are 12 T cell receptor beta chains derived from one specimen sequenced in a study of control samples from healthy donors and cancer patients. The repertoire was sequenced with immunoSEQ multiplex PCR; TCRdb's copy has only in-frame clones and lacks some. This table holds about 150,000 clones, around 90% found once. Sequencing input: blood. The receptors derive from a man aged 30 to 39 in good health.

The V call is TRBV5-4, the J call TRBJ2-7, with D unresolved. Trimming removed 0 bases from V and 3 bases from J, with 7 bases in between. The CDR3 is made up of 13 amino acids. Germline CDR1 SGHNT, CDR2 YYREEE (reference sequence). The chain's CDR3 is CASSLGANYEQYF. CDR3 bases: TGTGCCAGCAGCTTGGGTGCTAACTACGAGCAGTACTTC. The complete variable domain, with remaining parts taken from reference TRBV5-4 and TRBJ2-7, reads ETGVTQSPTHLIKTRGQQVTLRCSSQSGHNTVSWYQQALGQGPQFIFQYYREEENGRGNFPPRFSGLQFPNYSSELNVNALELDDSALYLCASSLGANYEQYFGPGTRLTVT.

This clone is a singleton in its sample. The chain combines TRBV30 with TRBJ1-1; no clear D gene. This CDR3 region has 12 residues. V gave up 2 bases and J gave up 4 bases, with 8 bases separating them. In germline, CDR1 is GTSNPN, CDR2 SVGIG (reference sequence). CDR3 sequence (DNA): TGTGCCTGGAGTCGGCGACTCACTGAAGCTTTCTTT. This sequence encodes CAWSRRLTEAFF.

V is TRBV18 and J is TRBJ2-4; TRBD1 agrees at 11 bases. This CDR3 region has 13 residues. Trimming took 3 bases from V and 16 from J; bases not matched to a gene: 8. The germline gives CDR1 KGHSH, CDR2 LQKENI. The CDR3 bases are TGTGCCAGCTCACCGAACGCCGGGACAGGGGGTTACTTC. Translated: CASSPNAGTGGYF.

This sequence joins TRBV15 and TRBJ1-5; possibly TRBD1 for D (5 bases). Trimming removed 1 base at V and 0 bases at J, with 7 bases between. Germline CDR1 reads LNHNV; CDR2 reads YYDKDF (reference sequence). This CDR3 is 15 amino acids long. The CDR3 nucleotides are TGTGCCACCAGCAGAGCCAGGGATAGCAATCAGCCCCAGCATTTT. Protein product: CATSRARDSNQPQHF.

The CDR3 DNA follows: TGTGCCAGCAGCTTAGATCGGGACAGCCTGTTTTTT. Translated, it gives CASSLDRDSLFF. The rearrangement uses TRBV11-2 and TRBJ1-4; the match to TRBD1 covers 7 bases. After removal of 0 bases from V and 14 bases from J, the junction contained 3 bases not matched to a gene. Germline CDR1 is SGHAT and CDR2 is FQNNGV. CDR3 length: 12 residues. Looking up the rest from reference TRBV11-2 and TRBJ1-4 gives the full variable domain: EAGVAQSPRYKIIEKRQSVAFWCNPISGHATLYWYQQILGQGPKLLIQFQNNGVVDDSQLPKDRFSAERLKGVDSTLKIQPAKLEDSAVYLCASSLDRDSLFFGSGTQLSVL.

The V gene is TRBV5-6, the J gene TRBJ1-2; D ambiguous. CDR3 size: 13 residues. Trimming pared 1 base from V and 0 bases from J, leaving 4 bases between. The germline gives CDR1 SGHDT, CDR2 YYEEEE. The CDR3 DNA reads TGTGCCAGCAGCTTGACAGCTAACTATGGCTACACCTTC. As protein: CASSLTANYGYTF.

V and J are TRBV5-1 and TRBJ2-1; D might be TRBD2 (6 bases). V was trimmed by 0 bases and J by 7 bases, leaving 14 bases between them. Germline-derived CDR1 and CDR2 are SGHRS and YFSETQ. CDR3 length: 15 residues. Written as DNA, the CDR3 is TGCGCCAGCAGCTTGGAAGGAGGGCCGGGGAATGAGCAGTTCTTC. Amino acids: CASSLEGGPGNEQFF.

V and J are TRBV19 and TRBJ2-6; 9 bases align to TRBD1. The V and J ends lost 1 base and 2 bases, in that order; junction bases with no gene match: 0. Germline loops: CDR1 LNHDA, CDR2 SQIVND (reference sequence). CDR3 length: 16 residues. The CDR3 here is CASSIGTGAGANVLTF. In nucleotides, the CDR3 is TGTGCCAGTAGTATAGGGACAGGGGCTGGGGCCAACGTCCTGACTTTC.

The chain uses TRBV7-3 and TRBJ1-1; D may be TRBD1 (5 bases). The germline V gene encodes CDR1 SGHTA and CDR2 FQGTGA. Between the trimmed V and J ends, which lost 7 bases and 1 base, there was a span of 13 bases. The CDR3 totals 14 residues. The CDR3 bases are TGTGCCAGCAAGAGGGGTTCGGGGAACACTGAAGCTTTCTTT. Protein product: CASKRGSGNTEAFF.

This chain uses TRBV5-4 with TRBJ2-7; D gene uncertain. Trimming cost V 3 bases and J 3 bases, with 10 bases left between them. Germline values: CDR1 SGHNT, CDR2 YYREEE (reference sequence). The CDR3 runs 13 residues. CDR3 protein: CASSWGTDYEQYF. CDR3 nucleotide sequence: TGTGCCAGCAGCTGGGGTACAGACTACGAGCAGTACTTC.

The chain recombines TRBV11-2 with TRBJ2-7; 8 positions agree with TRBD2. Germline loops: CDR1 SGHAT, CDR2 FQNNGV. Trimming cost V 1 base and J 6 bases; bases outside gene matches: 8. The CDR3 length is 15 residues. CDR3 in DNA: TGTGCCAGCAGCTTAGCCGGGGGGGGGCTGGTCGAGCAGTACTTC. This encodes CASSLAGGGLVEQYF.

The chain carries TRBV13 and TRBJ1-1, with D possibly TRBD1 on 6 matching bases. The V end was cut by 5 bases, the J end by 4 bases, with 20 bases between. Germline V lookup: CDR1 PRHDT, CDR2 FYEKMQ (reference sequence). This CDR3 has 16 residues. As DNA, the CDR3 is TGTGCCAGCAGCCAAACGGCCCGGGGGCAAGGCACTGAAGCTTTCTTT. Translating it yields CASSQTARGQGTEAFF.